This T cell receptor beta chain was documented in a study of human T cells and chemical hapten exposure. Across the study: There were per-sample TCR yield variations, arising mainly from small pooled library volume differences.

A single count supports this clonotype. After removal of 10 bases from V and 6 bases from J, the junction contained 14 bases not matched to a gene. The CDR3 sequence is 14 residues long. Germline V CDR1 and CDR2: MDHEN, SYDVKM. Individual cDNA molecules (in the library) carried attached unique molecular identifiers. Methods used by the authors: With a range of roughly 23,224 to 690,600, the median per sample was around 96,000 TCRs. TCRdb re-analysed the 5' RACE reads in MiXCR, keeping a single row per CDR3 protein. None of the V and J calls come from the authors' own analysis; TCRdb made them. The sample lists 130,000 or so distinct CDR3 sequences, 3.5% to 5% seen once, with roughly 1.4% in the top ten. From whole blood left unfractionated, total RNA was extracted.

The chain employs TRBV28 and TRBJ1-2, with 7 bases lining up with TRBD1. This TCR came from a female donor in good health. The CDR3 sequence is CATQTPTGNDGYTF. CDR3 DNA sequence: TGTGCCACCCAAACCCCGACAGGGAACGATGGCTACACCTTC.